These 21 T cell receptor beta chains share one sample of origin, sequenced in a study of blood T cell repertoires in COVID-19. Only in-frame clones appear in the TCRdb table, and some are missing; sequencing was by immunoSEQ multiplex PCR. The sample contains under 350,000 clones, approximately 84% of which appear only once. Sequenced: PBMCs or T cells enriched from blood (not recorded which). These receptors originate from a man between 25 and 39 years old who had recovered from COVID-19.

V usage is TRBV25-1 and J usage is TRBJ2-2; D is ambiguous. V lost 6 bases and J lost 5, with 22 bases in between. The V gene's germline CDR1 is MGHDK and CDR2 SYGVNS. CDR3 size: 17 residues. Here the CDR3 reads CASSGRQTPLKTGELFF. The CDR3, as DNA: TGTGCCAGCAGCGGTCGACAAACACCTCTCAAAACCGGGGAGCTGTTTTTT. The full variable domain, rest sourced from reference TRBV25-1 and TRBJ2-2, is EADIYQTPRYLVIGTGKKITLECSQTMGHDKMYWYQQDPGMELHLIHYSYGVNSTEKGDLSSESTVSRIRTEHFPLTLESARPSHTSQYLCASSGRQTPLKTGELFFGEGSRLTVL.

The gene calls are TRBV9 and TRBJ2-3, with D tentatively TRBD2 (5 bases). Trimming pared 0 bases from V and 0 bases from J, leaving 11 bases between. Germline-derived CDR1 and CDR2 are SGDLS and YYNGEE. This CDR3 spans 16 amino acids. CDR3 sequence: CASSVVRASSTDTQYF. The CDR3 coding sequence is TGTGCCAGCAGCGTAGTGCGGGCCTCTAGCACAGATACGCAGTATTTT.

The V and J genes are TRBV5-4 and TRBJ1-6; 7 bases line up with TRBD1. The CDR3 has 16 amino acids. Germline V lookup: CDR1 SGHNT, CDR2 YYREEE (reference sequence). J lost 7 bases, V lost 4 bases, and 11 bases had no gene match. The CDR3 loop is CASSHSLGQVNSPLHF. The CDR3 DNA sequence: TGTGCCAGCAGCCATTCCTTAGGACAGGTGAATTCACCCCTCCACTTT.

V is TRBV5-4 and J is TRBJ2-3; D is possibly TRBD1 (5 bases). V was clipped by 2 bases and J by 11 bases, with 21 bases between them. The CDR3 extends over 15 amino acids. Germline CDR1 SGHNT, CDR2 YYREEE (reference sequence). CDR3 nucleotide sequence: TGTGCCAGCAGCTTCCCTCAGGGTACTTATTCTCGGCAGTATTTT. Translation gives CASSFPQGTYSRQYF.

The chain couples TRBV3-1 (or the pseudogene TRBV3-2) to TRBJ1-6, with a possible D match to TRBD1 (6 bases). This CDR3 has 14 amino acids. Trimming removed 3 bases from V and 6 bases from J, with 9 bases in between. The germline V gene has CDR1 LGHDT and CDR2 YNNKEL (reference sequence). The CDR3 DNA sequence: TGTGCCAGCAGCCATGGACAGAGTAATTCACCCCTCCACTTT. Protein sequence: CASSHGQSNSPLHF.

The V gene is TRBV7-2, the J gene TRBJ2-5; 8 positions match TRBD2. Germline CDR1 reads SGHTA; CDR2 reads FQGNSA. V lost 0 bases, J lost 0 bases, and 3 bases stayed unmatched. The CDR3 consists of 16 residues. The CDR3 DNA follows: TGTGCCAGCAGCTTAGCGATAGCGGGGCACCAAGAGACCCAGTACTTC. Protein: CASSLAIAGHQETQYF.

This clone was seen once. This chain joins TRBV10-3 and TRBJ1-4; TRBD1 aligns across 9 bases. Germline V lookup: CDR1 ENHRY, CDR2 SYGVKD. The trim removed 5 bases at V and 4 bases at J, leaving 5 bases unmatched. The CDR3 covers 15 residues. The CDR3 coding sequence is TGTGCCATCAGTACAGGGACAGGGCTTAATGAAAAACTGTTTTTT. Protein product: CAISTGTGLNEKLFF.

The chain joins TRBV5-1 to TRBJ2-5; D not certain. Germline CDR1 reads SGHRS; CDR2 reads YFSETQ. The length of the CDR3 is 12 residues. Trimming pared 4 bases from V and 1 base from J, leaving 5 bases between. CDR3 sequence (DNA): TGCGCCAGCAGCGCACTCCAAGAGACCCAGTACTTC. Its translation: CASSALQETQYF.

The CDR3 DNA reads as TGTGCCAGCAGGGGGGAGGGGAACTCTGCCGAGCAGTACTTC. This sequence encodes CASRGEGNSAEQYF. This rearrangement joins TRBV6-5 to TRBJ2-7; 7 bases align to TRBD2. CDR1 and CDR2 (germline): MNHEY, SVGAGI. The CDR3 sequence is 14 residues long. The V gene end was trimmed by 6 bases and the J gene end by 6 bases; junction bases not matched to a gene: 11.

The chain links TRBV19 to TRBJ2-2, with D perhaps matching TRBD2 (5 bases). The germline gives CDR1 LNHDA, CDR2 SQIVND (reference sequence). V dropped 7 bases and J dropped 0 bases, with 9 bases sitting between them. This CDR3 comprises 14 residues. The CDR3, as DNA: TGTGCCAGTAACAACGGGGCGAACACCGGGGAGCTGTTTTTT. Residues: CASNNGANTGELFF.

V gene TRBV3-1 (or the pseudogene TRBV3-2) combines with J gene TRBJ2-6, with 8 bases aligning to TRBD2. The trim removed 2 bases at V and 0 bases at J, leaving 6 bases unmatched. CDR3 length: 18 residues. Looked up from germline, CDR1 is LGHDT and CDR2 is YNNKEL (reference sequence). CDR3 in DNA: TGTGCCAGCAGCCAAAAACTAGCGGCAATCTCTGGGGCCAACGTCCTGACTTTC. Translated, it gives CASSQKLAAISGANVLTF.

V gene TRBV7-9 combines with J gene TRBJ1-1, with TRBD1 identical over 9 bases. This CDR3 has 13 amino acids. Trimming removed 6 bases from V and 3 bases from J; junction bases left unmatched: 2. Germline CDR1 is SEHNR and CDR2 is FQNEAQ (reference sequence). The CDR3 DNA reads TGTGCCAGCAGGGACAGGGGTTACACTGAAGCTTTCTTT. Its protein is CASRDRGYTEAFF.

V usage is TRBV10-3 and J usage is TRBJ2-7; TRBD1 aligns across 9 bases. The CDR3 extends over 14 amino acids. V lost 10 bases to trimming and J lost 1 base; unmatched junction nucleotides: 8. Germline assignment: CDR1 ENHRY and CDR2 SYGVKD. The CDR3 protein is CASLRQGGSYEQYF. DNA of the CDR3: TGTGCCAGCCTTCGACAGGGGGGGTCCTACGAGCAGTACTTC.

The genes are TRBV2 and TRBJ1-1; the D is unclear. Trimming removed 5 bases at V and 0 bases at J, with 7 bases between. This CDR3 spans 13 amino acids. Per germline, CDR1 SNHLY and CDR2 FYNNEI. CDR3 nucleotides: TGTGCCAGCAGTCTCACAATGAACACTGAAGCTTTCTTT. This codes for CASSLTMNTEAFF.

V and J are TRBV7-6 and TRBJ2-7; possibly TRBD2 for D (5 bases). Trimming removed 5 bases from V and 7 bases from J, with 12 bases in between. The CDR3 runs 12 residues. CDR1 is SGHVS, CDR2 FNYEAQ, per germline. The CDR3 bases are TGTGCCAGCAGCCTCTTGCGAGGGGAGCAGTACTTC. As protein: CASSLLRGEQYF. The variable domain in full, completed from reference TRBV7-6 and TRBJ2-7, reads GAGVSQSPRYKVTKRGQDVALRCDPISGHVSLYWYRQALGQGPEFLTYFNYEAQQDKSGLPNDRFSAERPEGSISTLTIQRTEQRDSAMYRCASSLLRGEQYFGPGTRLTVT.

The chain links TRBV28 to TRBJ2-5; unclear D gene. The length of the CDR3 is 11 residues. Trimming removed 5 bases at V and 7 bases at J, with 8 bases between. Germline V CDR1 and CDR2: MDHEN, SYDVKM. CDR3 protein: CASSLSGTQYF. Here the CDR3 DNA reads TGTGCCAGCAGTCTTTCGGGGACCCAGTACTTC.

The chain carries TRBV4-2 and TRBJ2-1; 12 nucleotides align to TRBD2. Losses at the gene ends were 1 base for V and 8 bases for J; bases not matched to a gene: 0. The CDR3 totals 14 residues. The germline V gene encodes CDR1 LGHNA and CDR2 YNFKEQ. The CDR3: CASSQGLAGDEQFF. CDR3 nucleotides: TGTGCCAGCAGCCAAGGACTAGCGGGAGATGAGCAGTTCTTC.

In this sample, this clone turned up a few times. The V and J genes are TRBV5-1 and TRBJ2-7; D perhaps matches TRBD1 (6 bases). The CDR3 contains 14 residues. CDR1 is SGHRS, CDR2 YFSETQ, per germline. The V and J ends lost 3 bases and 3 bases respectively, with 13 bases between them. DNA of the CDR3: TGCGCCAGCAGCTCCCGCGCAGGGGTCTACGAGCAGTACTTC. Residues: CASSSRAGVYEQYF.

Only a few counts were recorded for this clone. This chain uses TRBV6-4 with TRBJ2-1, with a possible D match to TRBD1 (6 bases). Per the germline V gene, CDR1 is MRHNA and CDR2 is SNTAGT. The V gene lost 5 bases and the J gene lost 0 bases, with 8 bases spanning the gap. The CDR3 consists of 14 residues. The CDR3 DNA is TGTGCCAGCAGTCAGGACAGCTCCTACAATGAGCAGTTCTTC. It yields the protein CASSQDSSYNEQFF.

The chain joins TRBV2 to TRBJ1-3; D is unclear. V dropped 4 bases and J dropped 0 bases, with 25 bases sitting between them. This CDR3 spans 20 amino acids. Looked up from germline, CDR1 is SNHLY and CDR2 is FYNNEI. CDR3 in DNA: TGTGCCAGCAGTGGTTTACCACCTGTCCCACCCTTCGGCTCTGGAAACACCATATATTTT. This encodes CASSGLPPVPPFGSGNTIYF.

The rearrangement uses TRBV6-5 and TRBJ2-5, with 7 bases matching TRBD1. The length of the CDR3 is 14 residues. V lost 6 bases to trimming and J lost 2 bases; unmatched junction nucleotides: 6. CDR1 and CDR2 from the germline V gene are MNHEY and SVGAGI. The DNA for the CDR3 is TGTGCCAGCAGCTCCTGGGACAGACAAGAGACCCAGTACTTC. Amino acid sequence: CASSSWDRQETQYF.